Presented here are 9 T cell receptor beta chains from one specimen sequenced in a study of blood T cell repertoires in COVID-19. The data were produced by immunoSEQ multiplex PCR, yet TCRdb's version contains in-frame clones alone and is incomplete. Among some 530,000 clones listed, about 88% were seen once. The specimen was PBMCs or T cells enriched from blood (not recorded which). These receptors were collected from an older woman who had recovered from COVID-19.

This chain uses TRBV2 with TRBJ1-1; 7 bases fit TRBD1. The V gene end was trimmed by 6 bases and the J gene end by 2 bases; junction bases not matched to a gene: 6. The CDR3 length is 14 residues. In germline, CDR1 is SNHLY, CDR2 FYNNEI. The CDR3 DNA sequence: TGTGCCAGCAGGGTGTACAGGGGTAACACTGAAGCTTTCTTT. Its translation: CASRVYRGNTEAFF.

The rearrangement links TRBV19 to TRBJ2-3; TRBD2 matches 9 bases. Germline V CDR1 and CDR2: LNHDA, SQIVND (reference sequence). Trimming at V came to 5 bases and at J to 2 bases, leaving 5 bases not matched to a gene. The CDR3 loop spans 15 amino acids. CDR3 in amino acids: CASSSAGGFTDTQYF. In DNA, the CDR3 is TGTGCCAGTAGTTCGGCGGGGGGGTTCACAGATACGCAGTATTTT.

CDR3: CAISERNPQSGQPQHF. DNA of the CDR3: TGTGCCATCAGTGAAAGGAACCCACAAAGCGGTCAGCCCCAGCATTTT. The chain uses TRBV10-3 and TRBJ1-5; D gene unclear. V shed 3 bases and J shed 6 bases, with 18 bases lying between them. The CDR3 has 16 amino acids. Per the germline V gene, CDR1 is ENHRY and CDR2 is SYGVKD.

J is TRBJ2-1 and V is TRBV4-1, with TRBD1 identical over 10 bases. CDR3 size: 15 residues. Germline CDR1 MGHRA, CDR2 YSYEKL. The V gene end was trimmed by 4 bases and the J gene end by 7 bases; junction bases not matched to a gene: 7. CDR3 in DNA: TGCGCCAGCAGCCCGGGGACAGGGGATAGGAATGAGCAGTTCTTC. Translated, it gives CASSPGTGDRNEQFF.

This chain connects TRBV19 to TRBJ2-4, with 9 bases lining up with TRBD2. V lost 7 bases and J lost 2; bases outside the gene matches: 9. Per germline, CDR1 LNHDA and CDR2 SQIVND (reference sequence). The CDR3 is 16 amino acids. In DNA, the CDR3 is TGTGCCAGTATGCTAGCGGGGTCCCCAACCAAAAACATTCAGTACTTC. Translating it yields CASMLAGSPTKNIQYF.

The chain joins TRBV4-1 to TRBJ1-5; D is perhaps TRBD1 (5 bases). This CDR3 is 14 amino acids long. Trimming stripped 1 base from V and 2 bases from J, with 6 bases between. In germline, CDR1 is MGHRA, CDR2 YSYEKL. This CDR3 is CASSQGRGNQPQHF. The CDR3 DNA reads TGCGCCAGCAGCCAAGGCAGGGGCAATCAGCCCCAGCATTTT.

The rearrangement joins TRBV30 to TRBJ2-1; 10 positions match TRBD1. CDR3 length: 16 residues. Trimming at V came to 1 base and at J to 7 bases, leaving 10 bases not matched to a gene. CDR1 GTSNPN and CDR2 SVGIG come from the germline V gene (reference sequence). The CDR3 sequence is CAWSAPGQGSGNEQFF. CDR3 coding DNA: TGTGCCTGGAGTGCCCCGGGACAGGGGTCTGGAAATGAGCAGTTCTTC.

This chain uses TRBV5-5 with TRBJ2-7; a weak D match, TRBD1 (5 bases). Germline V gives CDR1 SGHKS, CDR2 YYEKEE (reference sequence). Trimming took 1 base from V and 0 from J, leaving 11 bases between them. CDR3 length: 15 amino acids. CDR3 bases: TGTGCCAGCAGCTTGTTGGACACCAACTCCTACGAGCAGTACTTC. This sequence encodes CASSLLDTNSYEQYF.

The chain carries TRBV5-1 and TRBJ2-2, with TRBD1 identical over 8 bases. The germline CDR1 and CDR2 sequences are SGHRS and YFSETQ. This CDR3 has 15 amino acids. J lost 3 bases, V lost 3 bases, and 4 bases had no gene match. The CDR3 sequence: CASSSLTGDTGELFF. The CDR3 DNA reads as TGCGCCAGCAGCTCCCTGACAGGGGACACCGGGGAGCTGTTTTTT.